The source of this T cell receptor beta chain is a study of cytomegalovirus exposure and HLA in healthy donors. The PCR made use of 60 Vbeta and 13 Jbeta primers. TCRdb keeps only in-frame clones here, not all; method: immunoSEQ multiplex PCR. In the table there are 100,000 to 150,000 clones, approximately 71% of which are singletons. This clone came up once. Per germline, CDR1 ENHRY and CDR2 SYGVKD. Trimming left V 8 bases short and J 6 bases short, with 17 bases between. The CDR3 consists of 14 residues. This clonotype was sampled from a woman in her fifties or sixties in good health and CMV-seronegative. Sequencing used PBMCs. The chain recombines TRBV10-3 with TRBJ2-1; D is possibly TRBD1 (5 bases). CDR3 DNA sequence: TGTGCCATCCATGACCCCCGACAGCCCAATGAGCAGTTCTTC. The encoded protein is CAIHDPRQPNEQFF.